The 17 T cell receptor beta chains below all came from one sample that was sequenced in a study of molecular identifiers for immune sequencing clone quantification. TCRdb analysed the PCR reads with MiXCR anew, one entry per CDR3 protein. Here the sample spans 600,000 to 650,000 distinct CDR3 sequences, just under 20% being singletons. The specimen was naive CD8+ T cells from blood, with Jurkat cell RNA spiked in. Subset: FACS-sorted CD8+CD4-CCR7+CD45RA+ naive T cells. The receptors were gathered from a human donor in good health. Some libraries in this study had Jurkat cell RNA spiked in.

This clonotype occurred many times. The V gene is TRBV14, the J gene TRBJ2-7; TRBD2 matches at 14 bases. Trimming at V came to 4 bases and at J to 3 bases, leaving 2 bases not matched to a gene. Germline-derived CDR1 and CDR2 are SGHDN and FVKESK. CDR3 length: 15 residues. The CDR3: CASSLGLAGVYEQYF. The CDR3 region has the DNA TGTGCCAGCAGCCTGGGACTAGCGGGAGTCTACGAGCAGTACTTC.

The table lists this clonotype with many counts. The rearrangement links TRBV19 to TRBJ1-5; D not certain. Trimming stripped 3 bases from V and 0 bases from J, with 12 bases between. The CDR3 length is 16 residues. Per the germline V gene, CDR1 is LNHDA and CDR2 is SQIVND (reference sequence). In DNA, the CDR3 is TGTGCCAGTAGTATGCCGGCGGCAGTTAGCAATCAGCCCCAGCATTTT. Encoded protein: CASSMPAAVSNQPQHF.

This clonotype was seen at least ten times. CDR3 nucleotides: TGTGCCAGCAGCTTAGCGTCGGCGGGCACTACCTACGAGCAGTACTTC. This translates into CASSLASAGTTYEQYF. The chain links TRBV7-2 to TRBJ2-7, with D perhaps TRBD2 (5 bases). CDR1 and CDR2 from the germline V gene are SGHTA and FQGNSA. There are 16 residues in the CDR3. V was shortened by 0 bases and J by 2 bases, with 14 bases between the two germline ends.

Only one count was recorded for this clonotype. This chain connects TRBV7-9 to TRBJ1-3; D gene ambiguous. The V end lost 7 bases, the J end lost 2 bases, and 9 bases lay between the germline ends. CDR1 is SEHNR and CDR2 is FQNEAQ in the germline V gene (reference sequence). The CDR3 totals 13 residues. Here the CDR3 reads CASILVTGNTIYF. CDR3 nucleotides: TGTGCCAGCATCCTGGTGACTGGAAACACCATATATTTT.

At least ten counts were recorded for this clonotype. The chain links TRBV28 to TRBJ2-1, with TRBD1 matching over 7 bases. Germline CDR1 MDHEN, CDR2 SYDVKM. The trim removed 4 bases at V and 3 bases at J, leaving 15 bases unmatched. The CDR3 spans 18 residues. CDR3 loop: CASSSRTFDRDHYNEQFF. The CDR3 bases are TGTGCCAGCAGTTCTAGAACCTTCGACAGGGACCACTACAATGAGCAGTTCTTC. The full variable domain, its missing parts supplied by reference TRBV28 and TRBJ2-1, is DVKVTQSSRYLVKRTGEKVFLECVQDMDHENMFWYRQDPGLGLRLIYFSYDVKMKEKGDIPEGYSVSREKKERFSLILESASTNQTSMYLCASSSRTFDRDHYNEQFFGPGTRLTVL.

The chain uses TRBV29-1 and TRBJ2-1; the D is unclear. The germline V and J ends were trimmed by 2 bases and 0 bases, with 8 bases remaining between them. From germline, CDR1 is SQVTM and CDR2 ANQGSEA. The CDR3 loop spans 14 amino acids. The chain's CDR3 is CSVENVDSYNEQFF. In DNA form, the CDR3 reads TGCAGCGTTGAAAACGTCGACTCCTACAATGAGCAGTTCTTC.

This clonotype was seen ten or more times. V and J are TRBV6-5 and TRBJ1-1; the match to TRBD1 covers 9 bases. With 5 bases clipped from V and 4 bases from J, the junction kept 5 bases outside the gene matches. Per germline, CDR1 MNHEY and CDR2 SVGAGI. CDR3 length: 14 residues. The chain's CDR3 is CASSGDRAGTEAFF. CDR3 nucleotides: TGTGCCAGCAGTGGGGACAGGGCCGGCACTGAAGCTTTCTTT.

Remarks on this clonotype: A much larger clone lies one base from this, so it may be a read error. V and J are TRBV20-1 and TRBJ2-5, with D hard to call. V was trimmed by 1 base and J by 1 base, leaving 13 bases between them. Germline CDR1 DFQATT, CDR2 SNEGSKA (reference sequence). The CDR3 extends over 15 amino acids. CDR3 nucleotides: TGCAGTGCTAGAGCACCCCCGACCCCCCAAGAGACCCAGTACTTC. This sequence encodes CSARAPPTPQETQYF.

This clonotype has ten or more counts. V usage is TRBV4-3 and J usage is TRBJ2-1; 13 nucleotides align to TRBD2. The CDR3 is 16 residues long. V was pared by 4 bases and J by 8 bases, with 8 bases of the junction left unmatched. Germline assignment: CDR1 LGHNA and CDR2 YSLEER. The CDR3 coding sequence is TGCGCCAGCAGCCCTACCGGGACTAGCGGGACCCATGAGCAGTTCTTC. It yields the protein CASSPTGTSGTHEQFF.

In the case of this clonotype: This clone may be a read error of a much larger clone one base away. V is TRBV9 and J is TRBJ1-4, with D unresolved. The CDR3 extends over 15 amino acids. From germline, CDR1 is SGDLS and CDR2 YYNGEE. This CDR3 reads CAGSVEGVTNEKLFF. In DNA, the CDR3 is TGTGCCGGCAGCGTAGAGGGAGTAACTAATGAAAAACTGTTTTTT. The complete variable domain, with remaining parts taken from reference TRBV9 and TRBJ1-4, reads DSGVTQTPKHLITATGQRVTLRCSPRSGDLSVYWYQQSLDQGLQFLIQYYNGEERAKGNILERFSAQQFPDLHSELNLSSLELGDSALYFCAGSVEGVTNEKLFFGSGTQLSVL.

On this clonotype itself: A much bigger clone sits one base away, suggesting this may be a read error. The CDR3 protein is CSVEDATSGKYNGQFF. Written as DNA, the CDR3 is TGCAGCGTTGAAGATGCGACTAGCGGGAAGTACAATGGGCAGTTCTTC. The chain carries TRBV29-1 and TRBJ2-1, with 11 bases fitting TRBD2. CDR1 and CDR2 from the germline V gene are SQVTM and ANQGSEA. The CDR3 extends over 16 amino acids.

This rearrangement joins TRBV24-1 to TRBJ1-3, with D possibly TRBD1 on 5 matching bases. Germline V lookup: CDR1 KGHDR, CDR2 SFDVKD. The CDR3 runs to 16 residues. Deletions cut 3 bases from V and 4 bases from J, with 15 bases between. CDR3 bases: TGTGCCACCAGTGATGCAACCGGGACGGAGGGAAACACCATATATTTT. Its translation is CATSDATGTEGNTIYF.

Notes on this clonotype: One junction end does not reproduce the germline sequence, and a read error may be involved. The rearrangement uses TRBV20-1 and TRBJ2-3; no definite D call. This CDR3 has 12 residues. Germline values: CDR1 DFQATT, CDR2 SNEGSKA (reference sequence). CDR3 in DNA: TGCGGTGCTAGAGATGCACGGAATACGCAGTATTTT. It codes for CGARDARNTQYF.

The sample holds a few counts of this clonotype. This chain joins TRBV12-3 or TRBV12-4 and TRBJ2-5; tentative D call: TRBD2 (6 bases). The CDR3 sequence is 15 residues long. V lost 6 bases, J lost 5 bases, and 19 bases lay in between. The CDR3 bases are TGTGCCAGCAGCTCCAGTTTCGGGGGTGGTGAGACCCAGTACTTC. This gives the protein CASSSSFGGGETQYF.

Turning to this clonotype: A read error may explain this, as a much larger clone is one base away. The chain has TRBV27 and TRBJ1-6; D gene uncertain. Trimming took off 0 bases at V and 9 bases at J, with 12 bases between the two ends. This CDR3 has 15 residues. Germline values: CDR1 MNHEY, CDR2 SMNVEV (reference sequence). The CDR3 loop reads CASSLSKAGFSPLHF. The CDR3 coding sequence is TGTGCCAGCAGTTTATCCAAGGCAGGTTTTTCACCCCTCCACTTT.

As to this clonotype: This may be a read error, as it is one base from a much larger clone. This chain links TRBV24-1 with TRBJ2-1; TRBD2 aligns across 11 bases. The CDR3 contains 20 residues. After removal of 5 bases from V and 0 bases from J, the junction contained 14 bases not matched to a gene. CDR1 is KGHDR and CDR2 is SFDVKD in the germline V gene. The CDR3 reads CATSGSLPTSGTSSYNEQFF. For the CDR3, the DNA is TGTGCCACCAGTGGTTCTTTACCGACTAGCGGGACTAGCTCCTACAATGAGCAGTTCTTC.

This clonotype was picked up many times. This sequence joins TRBV7-2 and TRBJ2-3; TRBD2 is a possible D gene (6 bases). CDR1 is SGHTA and CDR2 is FQGNSA in the germline V gene. The CDR3 loop spans 14 amino acids. V was pared by 3 bases and J by 3 bases, with 10 bases between. Here the CDR3 reads CASSFAGSTDTQYF. The CDR3 DNA reads as TGTGCCAGCAGCTTTGCGGGATCTACAGATACGCAGTATTTT.